Each of the 6 T cell receptor beta chains below was sequenced from the same sample in a study of T cell responses to AZD1222 COVID-19 vaccine. Clones were sequenced by immunoSEQ multiplex PCR, and TCRdb holds only the in-frame ones, with some missing. The table includes 150,000 to 200,000 clones, just under 95% detected once. The sample here was peripheral blood, taken on day 0 of AZD1222 vaccination. The origin of the receptors is an adult in good health.

This chain connects TRBV6-1 to TRBJ2-5, with D possibly TRBD2 on 6 matching bases. The V and J ends lost 1 base and 3 bases respectively, with 6 bases between them. The CDR3 is 13 amino acids. Germline loops: CDR1 MNHNS, CDR2 SASEGT. CDR3 bases: TGTGCCAGCAGTGAAGGACTAGAAGAGACCCAGTACTTC. This translates into CASSEGLEETQYF.

The chain combines TRBV5-4 with TRBJ1-1; a weak D match, TRBD1 (5 bases). Germline V gene lookup returns CDR1 SGHNT and CDR2 YYREEE (reference sequence). The CDR3 loop spans 16 amino acids. V shed 4 bases and J shed 0 bases, with 16 bases lying between them. DNA for the CDR3: TGTGCCAGCAGCCGAGGGCGACAGACTATGAACACTGAAGCTTTCTTT. It yields the protein CASSRGRQTMNTEAFF.

This CDR3 reads CASSLGDGDYEQYF. DNA of the CDR3: TGCGCCAGCAGCTTGGGCGATGGGGATTACGAGCAGTACTTC. V and J are TRBV5-1 and TRBJ2-7, with no clear D. CDR3 length: 14 amino acids. The V and J ends lost 0 bases and 4 bases respectively, with 11 bases between them. Per germline, CDR1 SGHRS and CDR2 YFSETQ.

The chain carries TRBV6-1 and TRBJ1-4, with 8 bases that match TRBD1. Germline lookup yields CDR1 MNHNS and CDR2 SASEGT. The CDR3 totals 14 residues. The junction had 5 bases not matched to a gene; V was cut back by 10 bases and J by 1 base. CDR3 nucleotides: TGTGCCACAGGACAGGGCGGAACTAATGAAAAACTGTTTTTT. It is translated as CATGQGGTNEKLFF.

The rearrangement links TRBV18 to TRBJ1-2; no clear D. This CDR3 has 13 amino acids. CDR1 is KGHSH and CDR2 is LQKENI in the germline V gene. The V end was cut by 4 bases, the J end by 5 bases, with 11 bases between. In DNA, the CDR3 is TGTGCCAGCTCACTCGGAGTTATTTATGGCTACACCTTC. Translating gives CASSLGVIYGYTF.

J is TRBJ2-2 and V is TRBV5-1, with 9 nucleotides matching TRBD1. J gave up 3 bases and V 3 bases, and 0 bases lay outside the gene matches. The CDR3 is 14 residues long. Germline CDR1 reads SGHRS; CDR2 reads YFSETQ. This chain's CDR3 is CASSWTGDTGELFF. Written as DNA, the CDR3 is TGCGCCAGCAGCTGGACAGGGGACACCGGGGAGCTGTTTTTT.